These T cell receptor beta chains were read from a single sample in a study of shared clonotypes between healthy human individuals. Repertoires were generated with immunoSEQ multiplex PCR, while TCRdb's copy carries only in-frame clones and drops some. The sample gives about 2,500,000 clones, over 85% of which show up once; roughly 0.15% is in the top ten. The specimen was naive CD4+ T cells sorted from blood. The receptors here all came from a man aged 18 to 30 in good health. The CDR3 runs from the conserved cysteine through the conserved F or W. Fields, in order: V gene, D gene, J gene, clone size, CDR3 DNA, CDR3 protein. The D gene is left open where the match is weak. Where a row states a size, it is once, few, many or the class of an expanded clone; other rows omit it.

TRBV15	-	TRBJ1-1	-	TGTGCCACCAGCAGAGAAAGGGACACCGAAGCTTTCTTT	CATSRERDTEAFF
TRBV4-1	TRBD1	TRBJ1-2	-	TGCGCCAGCAGCCAGGGGGGGACAGGGCCCTTTGGCTATGGCTACACCTTC	CASSQGGTGPFGYGYTF
TRBV6-6	TRBD1	TRBJ2-7	-	TGTGCCAGCAGTTACTTACAGGGGGGTGGCTACGAGCAGTACTTC	CASSYLQGGGYEQYF
TRBV14	-	TRBJ1-2	-	TGTGCCAGCAGCTCGAAAGGGACTTTAGGCTACACCTTC	CASSSKGTLGYTF
TRBV6-5	-	TRBJ2-1	-	TGTGCCAGCAGTTTCTCCTACAATGAGCAGTTCTTC	CASSFSYNEQFF
TRBV19	-	TRBJ2-5	-	TGTGCCATCTCACGGGGGATCGGAGAGACCCAGTACTTC	CAISRGIGETQYF
TRBV5-1	TRBD2	TRBJ2-2	-	TGCGCCAGCAGCTTTGCTAGCGGGAGTGTCCGGGTTGGCTCCGGGGAGCTGTTTTTT	CASSFASGSVRVGSGELFF
TRBV11-3	-	TRBJ2-3	-	TGTGCCAGCAGCTTCGGGACTGGCGGGACGCGGACAGATACGCAGTATTTT	CASSFGTGGTRTDTQYF
TRBV19	-	TRBJ1-2	-	TGTGCCAGTAGTATAGATCTAGCGACAGGTTACACCTTC	CASSIDLATGYTF
TRBV30	-	TRBJ2-3	-	TGTGCCTCACTTCAGGGCGCAGATACGCAGTATTTT	CASLQGADTQYF
TRBV7-7	-	TRBJ2-2	-	TGTGCTAGCAGGGAGGCGGGGTTCCCCGGGGAGCTGTTTTTT	CASREAGFPGELFF
TRBV30	-	TRBJ2-2	-	TGTGCCTGGAGTGTATTAGGGCGCGGCACCGGGGAGCTGTTTTTT	CAWSVLGRGTGELFF
TRBV30	-	TRBJ2-2	-	TGTGCCTGGAGTGTACGGGGGAGATCCACCGGGGAGCTGTTTTTT	CAWSVRGRSTGELFF
TRBV5-1	-	TRBJ1-6	-	TGCGCCAGCAGCTTGGAAGGGGAATGGTCACCCCTCCACTTT	CASSLEGEWSPLHF
TRBV28	TRBD1	TRBJ1-6	-	TGTGCCAGCGAGGACAGGGGCGAATATAATTCACCCCTCCACTTT	CASEDRGEYNSPLHF
TRBV10-3	-	TRBJ1-4	-	TGTGCCATCGGCCCCACGGGGTCCGCGGAAAAACTGTTTTTT	CAIGPTGSAEKLFF
TRBV10-3	-	TRBJ1-1	-	TGTGCCATCAGTTGGGCCGGGACTGAAGCTTTCTTT	CAISWAGTEAFF
TRBV30	TRBD2	TRBJ2-7	-	TGTGCCTGGAGTCGGCCGGGACTAGGCGGCGAGCAGTACTTC	CAWSRPGLGGEQYF
TRBV27	-	TRBJ1-1	-	TGTGCCAGCAGTTTATTGCCCGGCCAAACTGAAGCTTTCTTT	CASSLLPGQTEAFF
TRBV7-2	TRBD2	TRBJ2-2	-	TGTGCCAGCAGCTTCTCTAGCGGGACAGGGGAGCTGTTTTTT	CASSFSSGTGELFF
TRBV11-2	-	TRBJ1-3	-	TGTGCCAGCAGCCCTCAATACACCTCTGGAAACACCATATATTTT	CASSPQYTSGNTIYF
TRBV11-2	TRBD2	TRBJ2-5	-	TGTGCCAGCAGCTTAGGGGTGACTAGCGGGAAAGAGACCCAGTACTTC	CASSLGVTSGKETQYF
TRBV5-5	TRBD2	TRBJ2-7	-	TGTGCCAGCAGCTTGGTAGGCGGGGGGACCTACGAGCAGTACTTC	CASSLVGGGTYEQYF
TRBV7-9	-	TRBJ2-1	-	TGTGCCAGCAGCCCCCCCAGCTCCTACAATGAGCAGTTCTTC	CASSPPSSYNEQFF
TRBV30	-	TRBJ2-4	-	TGTGCCTGGAGTGCACTGGGAGCTAGAAACATTCAGTACTTC	CAWSALGARNIQYF
TRBV9	TRBD1	TRBJ2-1	-	TGTGCCAGCAGCCCCAGAGACAGGGCCGGATACAATGAGCAGTTCTTC	CASSPRDRAGYNEQFF
TRBV28	-	TRBJ1-1	few	TGTGCCAGCAGTTTATTGGCCACTGAAGCTTTCTTT	CASSLLATEAFF
TRBV19	-	TRBJ1-1	-	TGTGCCAGTAGTATACGGAGGAACACTGAAGCTTTCTTT	CASSIRRNTEAFF
TRBV10-3	-	TRBJ1-2	-	TGTGCCATCAGGGTGACGACAGGCGCCTATGGCTACACCTTC	CAIRVTTGAYGYTF
TRBV14	TRBD1	TRBJ1-4	-	TGTGCCAGCAGCCCCATGGACAGGGGAGCTAATGAAAAACTGTTTTTT	CASSPMDRGANEKLFF
TRBV9	-	TRBJ2-2	-	TGTGCCAGCAGCGTACGTAGCGGGAACACCGGGGAGCTGTTTTTT	CASSVRSGNTGELFF
TRBV19	TRBD1	TRBJ2-6	once	TGTGCCAGTAGTTCCGGGACAGGGGGCTCTGGGGCCAACGTCCTGACTTTC	CASSSGTGGSGANVLTF
TRBV19	-	TRBJ2-5	-	TGTGCCAGTAGTATAGGGTTTGGAGAGACCCAGTACTTC	CASSIGFGETQYF
TRBV7-2	TRBD1	TRBJ2-7	-	TGTGCCAGCAGCTTGAAGACAGGGCCCTACGAGCAGTACTTC	CASSLKTGPYEQYF
TRBV28	-	TRBJ1-2	-	TGTGCCAGCACCGACCCGGCGGGGGCAGGGTATGGCTACACCTTC	CASTDPAGAGYGYTF
TRBV28	TRBD1	TRBJ1-3	-	TGTGCCAGCAGTTTGGGGGACAGGTTCTCTGGAAACACCATATATTTT	CASSLGDRFSGNTIYF
TRBV4-1	TRBD1	TRBJ1-1	-	TGCGCCAGCAGCCAAGGTGACAGGGATTACACTGAAGCTTTCTTT	CASSQGDRDYTEAFF
TRBV29-1	-	TRBJ2-7	-	TGCAGCGTGGCAGGGGGGAGGTACGAGCAGTACTTC	CSVAGGRYEQYF
TRBV11-2	-	TRBJ1-2	-	TGTGCCAGCAGCGCTCCTTACGGTTTCCCTTCCTATGGCTACACCTTC	CASSAPYGFPSYGYTF
TRBV7-8	TRBD2	TRBJ2-5	once	TGTGCCAGCAGCTTGGGTAGCGGGGGGAAATTGGAGACCCAGTACTTC	CASSLGSGGKLETQYF
TRBV10-1	-	TRBJ2-3	-	TGCGCCAGCAGCGGACTCGCCGATACGCAGTATTTT	CASSGLADTQYF